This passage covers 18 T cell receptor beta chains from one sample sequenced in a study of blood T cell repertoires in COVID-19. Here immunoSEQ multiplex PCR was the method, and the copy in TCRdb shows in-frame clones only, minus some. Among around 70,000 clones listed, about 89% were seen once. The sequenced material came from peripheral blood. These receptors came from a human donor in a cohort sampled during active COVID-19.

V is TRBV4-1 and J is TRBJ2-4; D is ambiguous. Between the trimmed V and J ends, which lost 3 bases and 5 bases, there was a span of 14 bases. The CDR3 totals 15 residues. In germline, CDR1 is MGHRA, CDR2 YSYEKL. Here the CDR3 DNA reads TGCGCCAGCAGCCAGCAATACAGAGAGCAAAACATTCAGTACTTC. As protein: CASSQQYREQNIQYF.

CDR3 coding DNA: TGTGCCAGCAGTTTTATGTGGGGACAGGGATACAATGAGCAGTTCTTC. Protein sequence: CASSFMWGQGYNEQFF. The chain uses TRBV6-2 or TRBV6-3 and TRBJ2-1; TRBD1 agrees at 9 bases. In germline, CDR1 is MNHEY, CDR2 SVGEGT. The CDR3 runs to 16 residues. The V segment lost 4 bases and the J segment 4 bases; nucleotides outside the gene matches: 8.

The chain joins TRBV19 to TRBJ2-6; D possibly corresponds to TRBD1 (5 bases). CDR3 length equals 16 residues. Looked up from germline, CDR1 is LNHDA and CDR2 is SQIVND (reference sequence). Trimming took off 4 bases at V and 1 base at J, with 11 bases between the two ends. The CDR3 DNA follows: TGTGCCAGTAGTACCATAGGGGCTTCTGGGGCCAACGTCCTGACTTTC. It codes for CASSTIGASGANVLTF.

The CDR3 loop is CASSPLTGDISGNTIYF. The DNA for the CDR3 is TGTGCCAGCTCACCACTGACAGGCGACATCTCTGGAAACACCATATATTTT. The chain employs TRBV18 and TRBJ1-3, with D possibly matching TRBD1 (6 bases). V lost 1 base, J lost 0 bases, and 13 bases lay in between. Germline-derived CDR1 and CDR2 are KGHSH and LQKENI. The CDR3 spans 17 residues.

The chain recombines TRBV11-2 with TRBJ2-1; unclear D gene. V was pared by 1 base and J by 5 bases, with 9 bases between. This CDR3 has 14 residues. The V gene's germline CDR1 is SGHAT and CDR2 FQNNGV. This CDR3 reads CASSLVAEHNEQFF. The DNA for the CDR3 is TGTGCCAGCAGCTTAGTTGCAGAACACAATGAGCAGTTCTTC.

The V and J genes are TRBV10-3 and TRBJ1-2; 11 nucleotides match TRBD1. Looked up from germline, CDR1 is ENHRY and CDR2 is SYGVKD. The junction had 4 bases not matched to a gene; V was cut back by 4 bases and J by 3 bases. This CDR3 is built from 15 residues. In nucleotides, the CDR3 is TGTGCCATCAGTGCGGGACAGGGGGACGACTATGGCTACACCTTC. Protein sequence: CAISAGQGDDYGYTF.

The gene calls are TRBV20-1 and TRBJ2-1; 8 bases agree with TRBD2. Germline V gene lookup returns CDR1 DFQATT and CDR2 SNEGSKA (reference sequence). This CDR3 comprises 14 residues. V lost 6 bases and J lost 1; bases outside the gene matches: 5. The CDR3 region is CSASERGSYNEQFF. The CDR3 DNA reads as TGCAGTGCGAGTGAGCGGGGGTCCTACAATGAGCAGTTCTTC.

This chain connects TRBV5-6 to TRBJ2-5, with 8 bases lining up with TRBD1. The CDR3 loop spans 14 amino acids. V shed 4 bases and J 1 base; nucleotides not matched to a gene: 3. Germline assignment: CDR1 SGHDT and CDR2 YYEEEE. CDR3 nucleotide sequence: TGTGCCAGCAGCACCACAGGGGGCCAAGAGACCCAGTACTTC. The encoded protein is CASSTTGGQETQYF.

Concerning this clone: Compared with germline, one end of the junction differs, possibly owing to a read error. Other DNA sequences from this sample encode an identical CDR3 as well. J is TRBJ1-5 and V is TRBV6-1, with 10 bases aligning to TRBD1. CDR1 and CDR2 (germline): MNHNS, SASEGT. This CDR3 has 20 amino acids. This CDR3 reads CASSGPGQGRITLRDQPQHF. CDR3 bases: TGTGCCAGCAGTGGACCGGGACAGGGGCGCATCACGTTGCGGGATCAGCCCCAACATTTT.

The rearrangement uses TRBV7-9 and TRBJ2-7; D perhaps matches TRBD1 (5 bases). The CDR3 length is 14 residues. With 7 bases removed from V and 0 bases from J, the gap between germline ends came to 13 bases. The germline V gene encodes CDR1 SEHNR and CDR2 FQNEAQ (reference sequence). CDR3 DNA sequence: TGTGCCAGCACCAAAAAAGGGGACTCCTACGAGCAGTACTTC. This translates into CASTKKGDSYEQYF.

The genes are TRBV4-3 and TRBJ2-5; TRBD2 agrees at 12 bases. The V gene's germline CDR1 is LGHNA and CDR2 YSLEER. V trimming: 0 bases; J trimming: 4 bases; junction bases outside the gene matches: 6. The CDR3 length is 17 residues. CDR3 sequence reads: CASSQEPLAGGGETQYF. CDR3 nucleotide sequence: TGCGCCAGCAGCCAAGAGCCTCTAGCGGGGGGGGGAGAGACCCAGTACTTC.

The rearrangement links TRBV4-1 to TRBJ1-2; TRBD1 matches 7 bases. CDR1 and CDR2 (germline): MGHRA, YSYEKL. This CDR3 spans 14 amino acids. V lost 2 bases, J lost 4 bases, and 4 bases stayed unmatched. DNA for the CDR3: TGCGCCAGCAGCCAACCACAGGGGTTCTATGGCTACACCTTC. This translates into CASSQPQGFYGYTF.

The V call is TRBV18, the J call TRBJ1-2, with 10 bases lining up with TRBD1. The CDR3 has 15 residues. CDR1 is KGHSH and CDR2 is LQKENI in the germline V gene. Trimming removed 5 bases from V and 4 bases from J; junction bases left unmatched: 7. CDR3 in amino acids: CASSSMTGGVYGYTF. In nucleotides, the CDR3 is TGTGCCAGCTCATCAATGACAGGGGGCGTCTATGGCTACACCTTC.

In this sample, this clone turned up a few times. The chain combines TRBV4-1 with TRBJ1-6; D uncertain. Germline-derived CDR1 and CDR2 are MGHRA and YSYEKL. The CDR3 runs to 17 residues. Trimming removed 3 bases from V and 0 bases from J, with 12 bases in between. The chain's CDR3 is CASSQAPFVSYNSPLHF. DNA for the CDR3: TGCGCCAGCAGCCAGGCCCCGTTCGTCTCCTATAATTCACCCCTCCACTTT.

CDR3 sequence: CASRDTGGYRYGYTF. In DNA, the CDR3 is TGTGCCAGCCGGGATACAGGGGGCTATCGATATGGCTACACCTTC. The J gene is TRBJ1-2, the V gene TRBV2, with 9 positions matching TRBD1. V shed 8 bases and J 5 bases; nucleotides not matched to a gene: 12. Germline CDR1 reads SNHLY; CDR2 reads FYNNEI. CDR3 length: 15 residues.

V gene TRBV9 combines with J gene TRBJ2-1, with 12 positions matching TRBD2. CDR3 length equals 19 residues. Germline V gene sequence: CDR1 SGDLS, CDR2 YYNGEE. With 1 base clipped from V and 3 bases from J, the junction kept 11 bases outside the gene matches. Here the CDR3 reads CASSVQLGRLAGVYNEQFF. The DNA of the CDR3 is TGTGCCAGCAGCGTACAACTGGGGCGACTAGCGGGAGTCTACAATGAGCAGTTCTTC.

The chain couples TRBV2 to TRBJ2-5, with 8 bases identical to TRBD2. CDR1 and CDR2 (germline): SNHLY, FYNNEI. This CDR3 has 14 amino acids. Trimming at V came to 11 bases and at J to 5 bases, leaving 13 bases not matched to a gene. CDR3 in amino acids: CARDASGGRETQYF. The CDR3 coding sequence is TGTGCCCGCGATGCCTCGGGAGGGCGGGAGACCCAGTACTTC.

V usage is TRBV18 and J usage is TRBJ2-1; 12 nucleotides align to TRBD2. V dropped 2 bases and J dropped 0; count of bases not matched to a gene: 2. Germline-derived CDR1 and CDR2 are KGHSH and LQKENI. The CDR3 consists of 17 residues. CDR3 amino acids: CASSPWTSGASYNEQFF. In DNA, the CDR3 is TGTGCCAGCTCACCATGGACTAGCGGGGCCTCCTACAATGAGCAGTTCTTC.